Listed below are T cell receptor beta chains from one sample, sequenced in a study of T cells in Graves' hyperthyroidism and ophthalmopathy. TCRdb re-analysed the multiplex PCR reads in MiXCR, keeping a single row per CDR3 protein. This table has fewer than 350,000 distinct CDR3 sequences, about an eighth appearing once. Sequenced: blood. These receptors were taken from a woman aged 25 to 45 with Graves' hyperthyroidism that later progressed to Graves' ophthalmopathy. CDR3s include the opening cysteine and the closing phenylalanine or tryptophan. The D gene is left open where the match is weak. For some rows the clone size is stated as once, few or many, or as a class when expanded; others skip it.

V	D	J	size	CDR3	DNA
TRBV28	.	TRBJ1-2	many	CASSLGRVPYGYTF	TGTGCCAGCAGTTTGGGCAGAGTTCCCTATGGCTACACCTTC
TRBV5-1	TRBD2	TRBJ2-1	few	CASSLRSGGSLNNEQFF	TGCGCCAGCAGCTTGCGAAGCGGGGGATCCCTAAACAATGAGCAGTTCTTC
TRBV3-1	.	TRBJ2-4	many	CASSQDGRTGVQYF	TGTGCCAGCAGCCAAGATGGCCGGACTGGGGTCCAGTACTTC
TRBV3-1	.	TRBJ2-7	many	CASSVLALGGEQYF	TGTGCCAGCAGCGTCCTAGCGCTGGGAGGCGAGCAGTACTTC
TRBV30	TRBD2	TRBJ2-1	.	CAWSGVGGRAYNEQFF	TGTGCCTGGAGTGGGGTCGGCGGGAGGGCCTACAATGAGCAGTTCTTC
TRBV7-9	TRBD1	TRBJ2-7	many	CASSFVGQGANEQYF	TGTGCCAGCAGCTTCGTCGGACAGGGGGCGAACGAGCAGTACTTC
TRBV2	TRBD1	TRBJ2-5	many	CASSEDRLQETQYF	TGTGCCAGCAGTGAGGACAGGCTGCAAGAGACCCAGTACTTC
TRBV9	.	TRBJ2-1	many	CASSAQTGLYNEQFF	TGTGCCAGCAGCGCTCAAACGGGACTTTACAATGAGCAGTTCTTC
TRBV5-4	.	TRBJ2-2	many	CASSLGANTGELFF	TGTGCCAGCAGCTTGGGGGCGAACACCGGGGAGCTGTTTTTT
TRBV6-1	TRBD1	TRBJ1-2	many	CASSARPGDRNYGYTF	TGTGCCAGCAGCGCCCGCCCCGGGGACAGAAACTATGGCTACACCTTC
TRBV28	.	TRBJ1-1	many	CASSQPTEAFF	TGTGCCAGCAGTCAACCCACTGAAGCTTTCTTT
TRBV14	.	TRBJ2-5	.	CASSQLYQETQYF	TGTGCCAGCAGCCAACTGTACCAAGAGACCCAGTACTTC
TRBV20-1	TRBD2	TRBJ2-1	many	CSALDLAGAYNEQFF	TGCAGTGCCCTAGATTTAGCGGGAGCCTACAATGAGCAGTTCTTC
TRBV4-1	TRBD2	TRBJ2-3	few	CASSQDSKAGGTDTQYF	TGCGCCAGCAGCCAAGATTCTAAGGCGGGAGGAACAGATACGCAGTATTTT
TRBV27	.	TRBJ2-3	many	CASSFPGFDTQYF	TGTGCCAGCAGTTTTCCGGGGTTTGATACGCAGTATTTT
TRBV11-2	.	TRBJ1-1	many	CATGAAPNTEAFF	TGTGCTACCGGGGCAGCTCCAAACACTGAAGCTTTCTTT
TRBV10-3	.	TRBJ1-1	many	CAISESGGAEAFF	TGTGCCATCAGTGAGTCGGGAGGCGCTGAAGCTTTCTTT
TRBV9	TRBD2	TRBJ2-7	few	CASSGGAGSSYEQYF	TGTGCCAGCAGCGGGGGAGCGGGGAGCTCCTACGAGCAGTACTTC
TRBV29-1	.	TRBJ1-1	few	CSGTPGNTEAFF	TGCAGCGGCACACCAGGGAACACTGAAGCTTTCTTT
TRBV5-4	.	TRBJ1-5	many	CASSLQGKGNQPQHF	TGTGCCAGCAGCTTGCAGGGTAAGGGCAATCAGCCCCAGCATTTT
TRBV30	.	TRBJ1-5	.	CAWTGRRSNQPQHF	TGTGCCTGGACAGGGCGACGGAGCAATCAGCCCCAGCATTTT
TRBV28	.	TRBJ2-7	many	CASSLEGGSPYYEQYF	TGTGCCAGCAGTTTAGAAGGTGGGAGTCCCTACTACGAGCAGTACTTC
TRBV29-1	.	TRBJ1-4	few	CSVVGATNEKLFF	TGCAGCGTTGTGGGGGCAACTAATGAAAAACTGTTTTTT
TRBV7-8	.	TRBJ2-5	many	CASSFGTLVPSVQETQYF	TGTGCCAGCAGCTTCGGGACTTTAGTACCCTCGGTCCAAGAGACCCAGTACTTC
TRBV27	.	TRBJ1-6	many	CASSLGAHFGSPLHF	TGTGCCAGCAGTCTCGGGGCCCATTTTGGATCACCCCTCCACTTT
TRBV29-1	.	TRBJ1-2	many	CSVAQANYGYTF	TGCAGCGTTGCCCAAGCTAACTATGGCTACACCTTC
TRBV28	.	TRBJ2-7	many	CASKRGTIGGYEQYF	TGTGCCAGCAAAAGAGGGACCATTGGGGGGTACGAGCAGTACTTC
TRBV12-3/TRBV12-4	TRBD1	TRBJ1-1	many	CASSAVPGQGMSTEAFF	TGTGCCAGCAGTGCCGTGCCGGGACAGGGAATGAGCACTGAAGCTTTCTTT
TRBV6-1	.	TRBJ2-1	.	CASTPGSYNEQFF	TGTGCCAGCACCCCAGGCTCCTACAATGAGCAGTTCTTC
TRBV28	.	TRBJ2-7	many	CASSSFRGLSYEQYF	TGTGCCAGCAGTTCATTCAGGGGCCTCTCCTACGAGCAGTACTTC
TRBV28	TRBD2	TRBJ2-1	many	CASSPLAGGPDNEQFF	TGTGCCAGCAGTCCATTAGCGGGAGGGCCTGACAATGAGCAGTTCTTC
TRBV19	.	TRBJ2-1	.	CASSIGGSTYNEQFF	TGTGCCAGTAGTATAGGGGGCAGTACCTACAATGAGCAGTTCTTC
TRBV24-1	TRBD1	TRBJ1-2	few	CATEQTGTTGYTF	TGTGCCACCGAGCAGACAGGGACTACTGGCTACACCTTC
TRBV6-6	.	TRBJ1-3	few	CASSYSTELSGNTIYF	TGTGCCAGCAGTTACTCGACTGAGCTCTCTGGAAACACCATATATTTT
TRBV28	.	TRBJ1-5	many	CASSSGMGGGISNQPQHF	TGTGCCAGCAGTTCAGGGATGGGGGGGGGGATTAGCAATCAGCCCCAGCATTTT
TRBV6-5	TRBD1	TRBJ2-6	many	CASSYSGQGFSGANVLTF	TGTGCCAGCAGTTACTCAGGACAGGGCTTCTCTGGGGCCAACGTCCTGACTTTC
TRBV6-2/TRBV6-3	.	TRBJ2-7	many	CASSYSIRTDTTYEQYF	TGTGCCAGCAGTTACTCGATTAGAACGGACACTACCTACGAGCAGTACTTC
TRBV19	TRBD1	TRBJ1-5	.	CASNGTGKNNQPQHF	TGTGCCAGTAACGGGACAGGAAAGAACAATCAGCCCCAGCATTTT
TRBV5-1	TRBD1	TRBJ2-7	few	CASNPVGTGGYEQYF	TGCGCCAGCAACCCTGTTGGGACAGGGGGATACGAGCAGTACTTC
TRBV20-1	.	TRBJ1-4	many	CSAPRGQEEKLFF	TGCAGTGCTCCTCGGGGCCAGGAGGAAAAACTGTTTTTT
TRBV28	TRBD2	TRBJ2-7	many	CASSLSLAGISYEQYF	TGTGCCAGCAGTTTATCCCTAGCGGGAATATCCTACGAGCAGTACTTC
TRBV10-3	.	TRBJ1-1	many	CAISEVDLNTEAFF	TGTGCCATCAGCGAAGTTGATTTGAACACTGAAGCTTTCTTT
TRBV7-8	TRBD2	TRBJ2-3	many	CASSLGLGREVPDTQYF	TGTGCCAGCAGCTTAGGTTTGGGGCGGGAGGTCCCAGATACGCAGTATTTT
TRBV4-2	TRBD1	TRBJ1-4	many	CASSLRPGGSGEKLFF	TGTGCCAGCAGCCTCAGGCCAGGGGGCAGTGGTGAAAAACTGTTTTTT
TRBV20-1	TRBD1	TRBJ1-4	many	CSASKTGFNEKLFF	TGCAGTGCTAGCAAGACAGGGTTTAATGAAAAACTGTTTTTT
TRBV5-1	TRBD1	TRBJ1-3	.	CASSPTATGLGNTIYF	TGCGCCAGCAGCCCTACGGCGACAGGGCTCGGAAACACCATATATTTT